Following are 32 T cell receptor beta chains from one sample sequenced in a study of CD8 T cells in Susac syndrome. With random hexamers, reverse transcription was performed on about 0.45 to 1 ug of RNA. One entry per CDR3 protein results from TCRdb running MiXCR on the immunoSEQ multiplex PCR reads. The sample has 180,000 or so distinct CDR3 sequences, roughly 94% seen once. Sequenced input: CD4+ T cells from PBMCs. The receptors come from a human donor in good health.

The chain's CDR3 is CASSPPSRSYEQYF. DNA of the CDR3: TGTGCCAGCAGCCCCCCCTCTAGATCCTACGAGCAGTACTTC. The chain uses TRBV3-1 and TRBJ2-7; no reliable D call. The CDR3 runs to 14 residues. Deletions cut 4 bases from V and 1 base from J, with 11 bases between. From germline, CDR1 is LGHDT and CDR2 YNNKEL (reference sequence).

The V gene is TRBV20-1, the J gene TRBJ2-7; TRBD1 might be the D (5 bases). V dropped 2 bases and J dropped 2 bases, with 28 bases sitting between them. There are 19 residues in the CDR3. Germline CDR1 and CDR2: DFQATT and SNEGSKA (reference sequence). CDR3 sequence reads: CSARSTDPTAWSLAYEQYF. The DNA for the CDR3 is TGCAGTGCTAGATCGACAGACCCGACCGCCTGGTCCCTGGCCTACGAGCAGTACTTC.

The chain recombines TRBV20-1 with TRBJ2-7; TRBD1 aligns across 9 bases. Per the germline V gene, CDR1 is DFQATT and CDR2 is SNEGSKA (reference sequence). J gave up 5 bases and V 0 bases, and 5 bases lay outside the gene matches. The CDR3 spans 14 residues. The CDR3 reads CSARDMDRGHEQYF. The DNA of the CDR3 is TGCAGTGCTAGAGATATGGACAGGGGTCACGAGCAGTACTTC.

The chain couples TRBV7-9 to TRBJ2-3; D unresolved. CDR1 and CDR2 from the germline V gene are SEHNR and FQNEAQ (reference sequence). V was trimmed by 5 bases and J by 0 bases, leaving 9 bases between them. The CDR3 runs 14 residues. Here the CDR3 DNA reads TGTGCCAGCAGCCTAGAAGCTAGCACAGATACGCAGTATTTT. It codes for CASSLEASTDTQYF.

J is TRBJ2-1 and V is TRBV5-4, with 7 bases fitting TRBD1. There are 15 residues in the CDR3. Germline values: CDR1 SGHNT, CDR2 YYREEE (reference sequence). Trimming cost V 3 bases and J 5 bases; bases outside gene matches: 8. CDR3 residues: CASSSEVTGHNEQFF. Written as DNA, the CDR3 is TGTGCCAGCAGCTCTGAGGTGACAGGGCACAATGAGCAGTTCTTC.

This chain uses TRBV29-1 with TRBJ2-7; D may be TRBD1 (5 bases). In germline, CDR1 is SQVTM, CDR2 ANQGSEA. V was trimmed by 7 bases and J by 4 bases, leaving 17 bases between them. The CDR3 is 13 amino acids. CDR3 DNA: TGCAGCGCCTCGGCCAGGGCTGGGTACGAGCAGTACTTC. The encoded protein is CSASARAGYEQYF.

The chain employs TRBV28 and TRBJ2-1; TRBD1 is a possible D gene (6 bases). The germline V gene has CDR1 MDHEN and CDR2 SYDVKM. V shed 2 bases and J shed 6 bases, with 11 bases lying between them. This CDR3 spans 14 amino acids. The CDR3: CASSLPGQFNEQFF. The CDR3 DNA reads TGTGCCAGCAGTTTACCAGGACAGTTCAATGAGCAGTTCTTC.

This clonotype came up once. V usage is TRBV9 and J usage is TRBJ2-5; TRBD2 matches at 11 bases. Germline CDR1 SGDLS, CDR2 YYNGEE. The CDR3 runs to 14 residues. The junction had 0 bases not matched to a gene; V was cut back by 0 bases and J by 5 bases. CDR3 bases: TGTGCCAGCAGCGTAGGGACTAGCGGGGAGACCCAGTACTTC. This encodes CASSVGTSGETQYF.

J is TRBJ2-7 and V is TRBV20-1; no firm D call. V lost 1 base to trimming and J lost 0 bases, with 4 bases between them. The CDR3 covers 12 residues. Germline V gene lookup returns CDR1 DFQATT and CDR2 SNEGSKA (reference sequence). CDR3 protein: CSARGTSYEQYF. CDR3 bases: TGCAGTGCTAGAGGCACCTCCTACGAGCAGTACTTC.

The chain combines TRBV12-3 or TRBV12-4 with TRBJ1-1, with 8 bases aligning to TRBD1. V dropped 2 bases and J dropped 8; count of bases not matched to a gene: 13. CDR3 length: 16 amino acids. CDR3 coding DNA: TGTGCCAGCAGTTTACTCGGACAGGGAGTGGAGGGGGAAGCTTTCTTT. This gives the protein CASSLLGQGVEGEAFF.

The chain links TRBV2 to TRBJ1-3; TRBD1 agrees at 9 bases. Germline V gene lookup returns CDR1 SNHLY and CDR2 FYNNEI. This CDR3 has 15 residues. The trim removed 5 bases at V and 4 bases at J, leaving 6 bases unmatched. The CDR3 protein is CASSPGQGSGNTIYF. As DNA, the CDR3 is TGTGCCAGCAGTCCGGGACAGGGTAGCGGAAACACCATATATTTT.

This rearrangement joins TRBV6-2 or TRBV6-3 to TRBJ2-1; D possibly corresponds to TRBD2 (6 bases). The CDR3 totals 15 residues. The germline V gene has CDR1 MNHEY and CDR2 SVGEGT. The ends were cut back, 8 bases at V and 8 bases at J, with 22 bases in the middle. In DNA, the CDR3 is TGTGCCAGCCATTTTTTCCCCATTCGGGAGCATGAGCAGTTCTTC. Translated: CASHFFPIREHEQFF.

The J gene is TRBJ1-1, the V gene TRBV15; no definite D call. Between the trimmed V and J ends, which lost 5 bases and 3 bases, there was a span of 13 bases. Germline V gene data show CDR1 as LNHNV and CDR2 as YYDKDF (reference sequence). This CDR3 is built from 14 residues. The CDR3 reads CATSSGEVDTEAFF. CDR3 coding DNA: TGTGCCACCAGCTCCGGGGAAGTCGACACTGAAGCTTTCTTT. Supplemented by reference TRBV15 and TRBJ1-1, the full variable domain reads DAMVIQNPRYQVTQFGKPVTLSCSQTLNHNVMYWYQQKSSQAPKLLFHYYDKDFNNEADTPDNFQSRRPNTSFCFLDIRSPGLGDTAMYLCATSSGEVDTEAFFGQGTRLTVV.

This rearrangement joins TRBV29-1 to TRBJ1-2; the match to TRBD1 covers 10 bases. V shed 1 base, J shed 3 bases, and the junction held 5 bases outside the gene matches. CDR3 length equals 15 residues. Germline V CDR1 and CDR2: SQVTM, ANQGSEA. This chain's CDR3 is CSVEGDRGSYYGYTF. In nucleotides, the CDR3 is TGCAGCGTTGAAGGGGACAGGGGATCTTACTATGGCTACACCTTC.

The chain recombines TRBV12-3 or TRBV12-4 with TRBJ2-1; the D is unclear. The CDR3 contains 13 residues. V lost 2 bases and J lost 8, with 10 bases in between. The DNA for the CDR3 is TGTGCCAGCAGTTTACTCGGTTACGATGAGCAGTTCTTC. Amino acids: CASSLLGYDEQFF.

As DNA, the CDR3 is TGTGCCAGCAGTTCCCTCCGGACAGCGGAGTTCACAGATACGCAGTATTTT. Amino acids: CASSSLRTAEFTDTQYF. V is TRBV28 and J is TRBJ2-3, with D tentatively TRBD1 (6 bases). In germline, CDR1 is MDHEN, CDR2 SYDVKM. Trimming took 4 bases from V and 2 from J, leaving 19 bases between them. The CDR3 extends over 17 amino acids.

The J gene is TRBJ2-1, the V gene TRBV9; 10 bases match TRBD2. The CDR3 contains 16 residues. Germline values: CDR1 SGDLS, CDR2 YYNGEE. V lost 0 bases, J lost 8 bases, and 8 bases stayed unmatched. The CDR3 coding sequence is TGTGCCAGCAGCGTAGGGTCTAGCGGGAGTGTCCATGAGCAGTTCTTC. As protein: CASSVGSSGSVHEQFF.

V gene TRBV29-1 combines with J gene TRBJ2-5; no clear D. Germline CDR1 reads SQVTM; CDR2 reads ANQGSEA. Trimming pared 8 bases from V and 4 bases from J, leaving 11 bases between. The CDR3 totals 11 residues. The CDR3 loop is CSLGLRETQYF. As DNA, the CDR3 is TGCAGCCTCGGGCTCCGAGAGACCCAGTACTTC.

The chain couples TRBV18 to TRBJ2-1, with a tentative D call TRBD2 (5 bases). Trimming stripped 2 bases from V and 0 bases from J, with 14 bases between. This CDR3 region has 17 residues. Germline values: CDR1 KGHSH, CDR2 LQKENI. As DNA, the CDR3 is TGTGCCAGCTCACCAGGGGAGCGGCGGAGCTCCTACAATGAGCAGTTCTTC. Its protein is CASSPGERRSSYNEQFF.

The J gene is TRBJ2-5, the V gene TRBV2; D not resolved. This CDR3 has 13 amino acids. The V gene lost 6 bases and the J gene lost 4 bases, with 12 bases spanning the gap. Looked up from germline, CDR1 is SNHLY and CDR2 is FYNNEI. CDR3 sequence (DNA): TGTGCCAGCAGCGCCGGTTGGGCAGAGACCCAGTACTTC. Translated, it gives CASSAGWAETQYF.

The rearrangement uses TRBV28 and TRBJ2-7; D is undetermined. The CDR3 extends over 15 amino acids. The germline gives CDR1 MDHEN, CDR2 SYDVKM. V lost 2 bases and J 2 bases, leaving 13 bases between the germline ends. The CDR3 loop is CASSLGPRLTYEQYF. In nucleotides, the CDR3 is TGTGCCAGCAGTTTAGGGCCGAGGCTAACCTACGAGCAGTACTTC. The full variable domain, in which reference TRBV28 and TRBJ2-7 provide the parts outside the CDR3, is DVKVTQSSRYLVKRTGEKVFLECVQDMDHENMFWYRQDPGLGLRLIYFSYDVKMKEKGDIPEGYSVSREKKERFSLILESASTNQTSMYLCASSLGPRLTYEQYFGPGTRLTVT.

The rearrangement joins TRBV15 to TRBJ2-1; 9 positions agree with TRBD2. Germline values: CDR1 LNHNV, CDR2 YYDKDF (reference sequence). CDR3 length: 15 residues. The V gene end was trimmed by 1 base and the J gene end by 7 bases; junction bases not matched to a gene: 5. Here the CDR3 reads CATSRGLAEGNEQFF. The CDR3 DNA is TGTGCCACCAGCAGAGGACTAGCGGAGGGTAATGAGCAGTTCTTC.

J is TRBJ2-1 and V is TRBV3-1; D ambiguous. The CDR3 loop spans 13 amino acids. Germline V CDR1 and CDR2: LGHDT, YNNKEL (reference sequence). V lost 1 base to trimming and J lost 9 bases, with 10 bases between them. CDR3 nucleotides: TGTGCCAGCAGCCAAGTCCTCGCCGGTGAGCAGTTCTTC. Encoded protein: CASSQVLAGEQFF.

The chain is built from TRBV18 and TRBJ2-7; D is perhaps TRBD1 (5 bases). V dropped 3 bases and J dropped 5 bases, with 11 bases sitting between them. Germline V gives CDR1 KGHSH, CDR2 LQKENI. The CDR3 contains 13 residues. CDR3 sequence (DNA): TGTGCCAGCTCACCGCAGGGAACGGACGAGCAGTACTTC. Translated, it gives CASSPQGTDEQYF.

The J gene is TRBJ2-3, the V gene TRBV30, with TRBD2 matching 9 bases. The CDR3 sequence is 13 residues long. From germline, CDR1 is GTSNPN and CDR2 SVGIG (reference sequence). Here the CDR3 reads CSSGRGSTDTQYF. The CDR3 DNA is TGTAGTAGCGGGAGAGGAAGCACAGATACGCAGTATTTT.

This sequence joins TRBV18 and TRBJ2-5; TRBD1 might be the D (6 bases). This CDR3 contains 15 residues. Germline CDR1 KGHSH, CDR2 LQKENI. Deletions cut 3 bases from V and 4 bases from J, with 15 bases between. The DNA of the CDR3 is TGTGCCAGCTCACCCCGACAGGATTCTATAGAGACCCAGTACTTC. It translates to CASSPRQDSIETQYF. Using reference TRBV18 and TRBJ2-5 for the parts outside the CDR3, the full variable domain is NAGVMQNPRHLVRRRGQEARLRCSPMKGHSHVYWYRQLPEEGLKFMVYLQKENIIDESGMPKERFSAEFPKEGPSILRIQQVVRGDSAAYFCASSPRQDSIETQYFGPGTRLLVL.

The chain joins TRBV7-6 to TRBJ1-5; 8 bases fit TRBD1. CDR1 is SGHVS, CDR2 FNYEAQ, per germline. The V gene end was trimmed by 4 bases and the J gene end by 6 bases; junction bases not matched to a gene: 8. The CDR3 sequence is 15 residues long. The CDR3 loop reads CASSSDRTGRQPQHF. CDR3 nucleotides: TGTGCCAGCAGCTCCGACCGGACAGGGCGTCAGCCCCAGCATTTT.

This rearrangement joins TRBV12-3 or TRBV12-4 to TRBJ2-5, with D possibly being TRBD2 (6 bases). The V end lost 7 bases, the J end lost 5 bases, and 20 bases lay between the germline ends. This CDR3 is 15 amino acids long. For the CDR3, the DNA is TGTGCCAGCAACCTTCGGGCCCACGCGGGGGAGACCCAGTACTTC. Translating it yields CASNLRAHAGETQYF.

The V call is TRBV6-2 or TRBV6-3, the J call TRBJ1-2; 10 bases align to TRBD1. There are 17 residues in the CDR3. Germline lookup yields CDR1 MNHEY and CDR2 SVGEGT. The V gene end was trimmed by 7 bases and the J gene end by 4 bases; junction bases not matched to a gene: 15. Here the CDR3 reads CASTSNPRDRGIYGYTF. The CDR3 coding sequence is TGTGCCAGCACCTCTAACCCCCGGGACAGGGGAATCTATGGCTACACCTTC.

The CDR3 DNA sequence: TGTGCCAGTAAGAGTATCGGAATCACAGATACGCAGTATTTT. Translated: CASKSIGITDTQYF. J is TRBJ2-3 and V is TRBV19; D remains unclear. This CDR3 has 14 amino acids. V shed 7 bases and J shed 2 bases, with 13 bases lying between them. Germline loops: CDR1 LNHDA, CDR2 SQIVND (reference sequence).

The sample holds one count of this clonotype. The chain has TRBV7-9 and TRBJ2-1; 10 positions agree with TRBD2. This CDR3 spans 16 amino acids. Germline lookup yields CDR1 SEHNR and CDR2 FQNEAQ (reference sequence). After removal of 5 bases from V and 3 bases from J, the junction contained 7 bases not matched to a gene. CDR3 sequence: CASSPRRLAGYNEQFF. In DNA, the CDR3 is TGTGCCAGCAGCCCCCGTCGACTAGCGGGCTACAATGAGCAGTTCTTC.

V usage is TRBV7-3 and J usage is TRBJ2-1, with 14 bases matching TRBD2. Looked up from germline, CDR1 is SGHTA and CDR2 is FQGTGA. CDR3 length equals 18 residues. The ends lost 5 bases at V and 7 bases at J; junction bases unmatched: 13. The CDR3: CASSPNPLTSGRVNEQFF. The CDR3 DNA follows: TGTGCCAGCAGCCCTAATCCTTTGACTAGCGGGAGGGTGAATGAGCAGTTCTTC. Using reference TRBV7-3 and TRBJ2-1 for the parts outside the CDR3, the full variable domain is GAGVSQTPSNKVTEKGKYVELRCDPISGHTALYWYRQSLGQGPEFLIYFQGTGAADDSGLPNDRFFAVRPEGSVSTLKIQRTERGDSAVYLCASSPNPLTSGRVNEQFFGPGTRLTVL.